This entry lists 24 T cell receptor beta chains sequenced from one sample in a study of blood T cell repertoires in COVID-19. Sequenced by immunoSEQ multiplex PCR; TCRdb stores in-frame clones only, minus some. The table lists over 120,000 clones, approximately 88% of them singletons. Sequenced material: peripheral blood. The receptors derive from a human donor in a cohort sampled during active COVID-19.

V and J are TRBV19 and TRBJ2-1; 9 nucleotides line up with TRBD1. This CDR3 is built from 14 residues. The ends lost 6 bases at V and 6 bases at J; junction bases unmatched: 6. Germline CDR1 and CDR2: LNHDA and SQIVND (reference sequence). CDR3 bases: TGTGCCAGTAGCCGGGACAGGGATGTCAATGAGCAGTTCTTC. Its translation is CASSRDRDVNEQFF.

The chain has TRBV30 and TRBJ1-2, with D uncertain. Germline CDR1 is GTSNPN and CDR2 is SVGIG (reference sequence). The CDR3 totals 12 residues. V was pared by 3 bases and J by 0 bases, with 5 bases between. The CDR3 region is CAWSQTNYGYTF. In DNA, the CDR3 is TGTGCCTGGAGCCAAACTAACTATGGCTACACCTTC. Full variable domain (rest looked up from reference TRBV30 and TRBJ1-2): SQTIHQWPATLVQPVGSPLSLECTVEGTSNPNLYWYRQAAGRGLQLLFYSVGIGQISSEVPQNLSASRPQDRQFILSSKKLLLSDSGFYLCAWSQTNYGYTFGSGTRLTVV.

The V and J genes are TRBV4-2 and TRBJ1-1; D is unresolved. The CDR3 covers 15 residues. V was pared by 1 base and J by 3 bases, with 12 bases between. Germline V gene lookup returns CDR1 LGHNA and CDR2 YNFKEQ. The CDR3 sequence: CASSQGTPRDTEAFF. DNA of the CDR3: TGTGCCAGCAGCCAAGGGACTCCACGGGACACTGAAGCTTTCTTT.

The chain joins TRBV5-1 to TRBJ2-5; a possible D gene is TRBD1 (5 bases). Trimming stripped 1 base from V and 3 bases from J, with 13 bases between. Germline V gene sequence: CDR1 SGHRS, CDR2 YFSETQ. The CDR3 is 15 residues long. CDR3 nucleotides: TGCGCCAGCAGCTTGAATGTGGGCAGGGAAGAGACCCAGTACTTC. Residues: CASSLNVGREETQYF.

V is TRBV18 and J is TRBJ2-3, with D perhaps matching TRBD1 (6 bases). Germline V CDR1 and CDR2: KGHSH, LQKENI. V gave up 1 base and J gave up 4 bases, with 6 bases separating them. This CDR3 comprises 13 residues. CDR3 sequence (DNA): TGTGCCAGCTCACCACAGGGGGCAGATACGCAGTATTTT. This sequence encodes CASSPQGADTQYF. Using reference TRBV18 and TRBJ2-3 for the parts outside the CDR3, the full variable domain is NAGVMQNPRHLVRRRGQEARLRCSPMKGHSHVYWYRQLPEEGLKFMVYLQKENIIDESGMPKERFSAEFPKEGPSILRIQQVVRGDSAAYFCASSPQGADTQYFGPGTRLTVL.

DNA for the CDR3: TGTGCCAGCAGCTCCCAGGGGGCGACCTACGAGCAGTACTTC. It encodes CASSSQGATYEQYF. V and J are TRBV5-4 and TRBJ2-7; 8 bases line up with TRBD1. This CDR3 is built from 14 residues. Trimming removed 3 bases from V and 2 bases from J; junction bases left unmatched: 4. Looked up from germline, CDR1 is SGHNT and CDR2 is YYREEE (reference sequence).

The V gene is TRBV7-2, the J gene TRBJ1-2; D is ambiguous. Germline CDR1 reads SGHTA; CDR2 reads FQGNSA. The CDR3 extends over 13 amino acids. The V and J ends lost 0 bases and 7 bases respectively, with 9 bases between them. The CDR3 region has the DNA TGTGCCAGCAGCTTAGCAGGTTCGGGTGGCTACACCTTC. It translates to CASSLAGSGGYTF.

The V and J genes are TRBV7-3 and TRBJ2-7; TRBD2 aligns across 8 bases. The CDR3 totals 15 residues. Trimming cost V 3 bases and J 2 bases; bases outside gene matches: 6. Germline values: CDR1 SGHTA, CDR2 FQGTGA. The CDR3 region has the DNA TGTGCCAGCAGCTTGCAAGCGGGGGATACCTACGAGCAGTACTTC. Translation: CASSLQAGDTYEQYF.

The genes are TRBV30 and TRBJ2-7; no definite D call. The CDR3 runs to 13 residues. Trimming cost V 3 bases and J 6 bases, with 15 bases left between them. Germline V gene sequence: CDR1 GTSNPN, CDR2 SVGIG (reference sequence). CDR3 protein: CAWSAHEASEQYF. CDR3 nucleotide sequence: TGTGCCTGGAGCGCACACGAGGCCAGCGAGCAGTACTTC.

V and J are TRBV13 and TRBJ2-5, with TRBD2 identical over 11 bases. The V gene's germline CDR1 is PRHDT and CDR2 FYEKMQ (reference sequence). CDR3 length: 17 amino acids. The V and J ends lost 0 bases and 1 base, in that order; junction bases with no gene match: 4. CDR3 sequence: CASSLGVGTSGQETQYF. CDR3 coding DNA: TGTGCCAGCAGCTTAGGTGTCGGGACTAGCGGCCAAGAGACCCAGTACTTC.

The rearrangement links TRBV9 to TRBJ2-5, with D maybe TRBD2 (6 bases). The CDR3 sequence is 14 residues long. CDR1 SGDLS and CDR2 YYNGEE come from the germline V gene. V dropped 3 bases and J dropped 0 bases, with 9 bases sitting between them. CDR3 amino acids: CASSAGGDQETQYF. CDR3 nucleotide sequence: TGTGCCAGCAGCGCCGGGGGTGACCAAGAGACCCAGTACTTC. The complete variable domain, with remaining parts taken from reference TRBV9 and TRBJ2-5, reads DSGVTQTPKHLITATGQRVTLRCSPRSGDLSVYWYQQSLDQGLQFLIQYYNGEERAKGNILERFSAQQFPDLHSELNLSSLELGDSALYFCASSAGGDQETQYFGPGTRLLVL.

CDR3 nucleotide sequence: TGTGCCAGCAGCTTAGCGCCCCCTAGTAGCAATCAGCCCCAGCATTTT. Protein sequence: CASSLAPPSSNQPQHF. The V call is TRBV7-8, the J call TRBJ1-5; D not resolved. This CDR3 contains 16 residues. V was pared by 0 bases and J by 0 bases, with 9 bases between. The germline gives CDR1 SGHVS, CDR2 FQNEAQ.

The chain carries TRBV5-1 and TRBJ2-2, with a possible D match to TRBD1 (6 bases). The V end was cut by 7 bases, the J end by 2 bases, with 12 bases between. The CDR3 runs to 14 residues. The germline CDR1 and CDR2 sequences are SGHRS and YFSETQ. The DNA for the CDR3 is TGCGCCAGCCGCAGACAGGCAAACACCGGGGAGCTGTTTTTT. It translates to CASRRQANTGELFF.

The J gene is TRBJ1-1, the V gene TRBV5-1; D unclear. V was pared by 0 bases and J by 2 bases, with 11 bases between. Germline assignment: CDR1 SGHRS and CDR2 YFSETQ. This CDR3 contains 15 residues. The CDR3 loop reads CASSLEARANTEAFF. The CDR3 DNA reads TGCGCCAGCAGCTTGGAAGCGAGGGCTAACACTGAAGCTTTCTTT.

The V call is TRBV25-1, the J call TRBJ1-4, with 8 bases identical to TRBD1. V dropped 3 bases and J dropped 5; count of bases not matched to a gene: 2. The length of the CDR3 is 14 residues. Germline-derived CDR1 and CDR2 are MGHDK and SYGVNS. The DNA for the CDR3 is TGTGCCAGCAGTGACCGGACAGGGAATGAAAAACTGTTTTTT. It codes for CASSDRTGNEKLFF.

The chain has TRBV25-1 and TRBJ1-2, with D perhaps TRBD1 (5 bases). This CDR3 is built from 17 residues. CDR1 and CDR2 from the germline V gene are MGHDK and SYGVNS. V lost 3 bases, J lost 4 bases, and 21 bases lay in between. The CDR3 coding sequence is TGTGCCAGCAGTGACCCTCCAGGGCAGGGTGGAACCTATGGCTACACCTTC. Translating it yields CASSDPPGQGGTYGYTF.

The chain carries TRBV20-1 and TRBJ1-6; 7 bases line up with TRBD1. The CDR3 spans 15 residues. Per germline, CDR1 DFQATT and CDR2 SNEGSKA (reference sequence). The J segment lost 4 bases and the V segment lost 3 bases, leaving 6 bases of the junction unmatched. The CDR3, as DNA: TGCAGTGCTAGTAGAACAGGGGATTATAATTCACCCCTCCACTTT. The encoded protein is CSASRTGDYNSPLHF.

This clone has ten or more counts. The V call is TRBV6-6, the J call TRBJ1-2; D is perhaps TRBD1 (6 bases). Per germline, CDR1 MNHNY and CDR2 SVGAGI (reference sequence). The CDR3 runs 16 residues. Trimming left V 0 bases short and J 7 bases short, with 18 bases between. The CDR3 loop reads CASSYSRSGEHRGYTF. CDR3 nucleotides: TGTGCCAGCAGTTACTCGAGGTCAGGGGAGCACCGTGGCTACACCTTC.

This clone was observed a few times. The chain combines TRBV7-9 with TRBJ2-1; TRBD2 matches at 11 bases. V gave up 7 bases and J gave up 8 bases; unmatched junction bases: 10. Looked up from germline, CDR1 is SEHNR and CDR2 is FQNEAQ (reference sequence). The CDR3 has 15 residues. The chain's CDR3 is CASNVLAGVVDEQFF. The CDR3 DNA sequence: TGTGCCAGCAATGTACTAGCGGGGGTGGTCGATGAGCAGTTCTTC.

This clone showed up many times. This specimen includes other DNA sequences encoding the same CDR3. The rearrangement joins TRBV19 to TRBJ1-5; the D gene is possibly TRBD1 (6 bases). The CDR3 consists of 15 residues. Trimming took 5 bases from V and 3 from J, leaving 14 bases between them. The germline V gene encodes CDR1 LNHDA and CDR2 SQIVND (reference sequence). The CDR3 here is CASSRTAPSNQPQHF. Here the CDR3 DNA reads TGTGCCAGTAGTCGGACAGCGCCGTCCAATCAGCCCCAGCATTTT.

The V and J genes are TRBV5-4 and TRBJ1-2; 7 bases are a match to TRBD1. Per germline, CDR1 SGHNT and CDR2 YYREEE (reference sequence). The ends lost 5 bases at V and 5 bases at J; junction bases unmatched: 6. CDR3 length: 13 residues. In DNA, the CDR3 is TGTGCCAGCAGTAACGACAGGGATTATGGCTACACCTTC. Amino acids: CASSNDRDYGYTF. Combining the CDR3 with reference TRBV5-4 and TRBJ1-2 gives the whole variable domain ETGVTQSPTHLIKTRGQQVTLRCSSQSGHNTVSWYQQALGQGPQFIFQYYREEENGRGNFPPRFSGLQFPNYSSELNVNALELDDSALYLCASSNDRDYGYTFGSGTRLTVV.

With regard to this clone: The sample has other DNA sequences that encode this CDR3 too. This chain links TRBV5-8 with TRBJ2-7, with TRBD1 matching 7 bases. The CDR3 loop spans 12 amino acids. The ends lost 0 bases at V and 6 bases at J; junction bases unmatched: 0. CDR1 is SGHTS, CDR2 YDEGEE, per germline. CDR3 loop: CASSLGQGEQYF. The CDR3 DNA reads as TGTGCCAGCAGCTTGGGACAGGGCGAGCAGTACTTC. Complete variable domain (other parts from reference TRBV5-8 and TRBJ2-7): EAGVTQSPTHLIKTRGQQATLRCSPISGHTSVYWYQQALGLGLQFLLWYDEGEERNRGNFPPRFSGRQFPNYSSELNVNALELEDSALYLCASSLGQGEQYFGPGTRLTVT.

The rearrangement joins TRBV20-1 to TRBJ1-2; TRBD1 aligns across 7 bases. In germline, CDR1 is DFQATT, CDR2 SNEGSKA (reference sequence). This CDR3 has 13 residues. Trimming at V came to 4 bases and at J to 3 bases, leaving 5 bases not matched to a gene. The CDR3 DNA is TGCAGTGCTACTGACAGGGTTGACTATGGCTACACCTTC. Amino acids: CSATDRVDYGYTF.

The chain carries TRBV11-3 and TRBJ2-1; the D is unclear. Germline V gene data show CDR1 as SGHNT and CDR2 as YENEEA. CDR3 size: 11 residues. Trimming cost V 5 bases and J 7 bases, with 6 bases left between them. CDR3 bases: TGTGCCAGCAGCCCGCGGAATGAGCAGTTCTTC. Amino acid sequence: CASSPRNEQFF.